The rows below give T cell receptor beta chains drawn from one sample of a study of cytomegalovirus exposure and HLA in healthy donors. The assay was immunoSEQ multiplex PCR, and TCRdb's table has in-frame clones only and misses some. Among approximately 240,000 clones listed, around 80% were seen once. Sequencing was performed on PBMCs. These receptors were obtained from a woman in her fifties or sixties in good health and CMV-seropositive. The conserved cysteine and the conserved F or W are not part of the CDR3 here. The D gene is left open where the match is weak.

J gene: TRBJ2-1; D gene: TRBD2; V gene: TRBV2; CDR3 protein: ASSVSGRAWNEQF
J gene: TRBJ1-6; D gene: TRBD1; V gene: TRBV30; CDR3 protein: AWRWGRTGESPLH
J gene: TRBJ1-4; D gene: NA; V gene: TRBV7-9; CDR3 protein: ASSPPRGSSNEKLF
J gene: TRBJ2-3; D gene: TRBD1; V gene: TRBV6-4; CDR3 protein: ASSPDRADTQY
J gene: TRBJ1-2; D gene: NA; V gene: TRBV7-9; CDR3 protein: SSSLAGGAGYGYT
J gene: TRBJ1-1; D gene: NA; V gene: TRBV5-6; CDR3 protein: ASSLSRGGATEAF
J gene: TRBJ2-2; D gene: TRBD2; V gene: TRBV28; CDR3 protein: ASSLSRRERGLF
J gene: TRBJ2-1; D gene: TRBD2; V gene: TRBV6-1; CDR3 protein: ASSGLAPTGYNEQF
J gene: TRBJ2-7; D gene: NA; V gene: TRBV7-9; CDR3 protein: ASSPRVGPGHEQY
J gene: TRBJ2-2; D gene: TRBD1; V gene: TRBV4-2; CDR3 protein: ASSRPLQGATGELF
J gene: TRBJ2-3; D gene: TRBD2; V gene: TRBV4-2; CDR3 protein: ASSQDLRGGSIGTQY
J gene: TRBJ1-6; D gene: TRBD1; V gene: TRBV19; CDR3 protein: ASSVRQDRPFNSPLH
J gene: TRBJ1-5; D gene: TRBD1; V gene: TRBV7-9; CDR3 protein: ASSLQGANQPQH
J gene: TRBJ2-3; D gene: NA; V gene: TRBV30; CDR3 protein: AWSVRWGRGTDTQY
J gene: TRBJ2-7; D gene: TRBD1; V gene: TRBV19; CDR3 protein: ASSIGTDQQY
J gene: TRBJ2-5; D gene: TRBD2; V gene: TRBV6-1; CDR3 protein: ASSEGLAGSLGTQY
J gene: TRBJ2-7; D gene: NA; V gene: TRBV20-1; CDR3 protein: SAASGYEQY
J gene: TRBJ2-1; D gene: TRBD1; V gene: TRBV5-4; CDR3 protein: ASSTRTGGANEQF
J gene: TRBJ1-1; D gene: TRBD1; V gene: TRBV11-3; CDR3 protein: ASSLAGQRAF
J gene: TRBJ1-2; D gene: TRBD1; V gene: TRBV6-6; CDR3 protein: ASRTTGRYGYT
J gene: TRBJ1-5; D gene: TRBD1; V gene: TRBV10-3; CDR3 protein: AISDQGQGAGQPQH
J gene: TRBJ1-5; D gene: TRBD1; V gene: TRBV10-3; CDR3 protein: AGGTGGPLGAQH
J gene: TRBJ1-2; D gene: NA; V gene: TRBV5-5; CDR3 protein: ASSLMRQANYGYT
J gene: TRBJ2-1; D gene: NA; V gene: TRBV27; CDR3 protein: ANSVEGMHEQF